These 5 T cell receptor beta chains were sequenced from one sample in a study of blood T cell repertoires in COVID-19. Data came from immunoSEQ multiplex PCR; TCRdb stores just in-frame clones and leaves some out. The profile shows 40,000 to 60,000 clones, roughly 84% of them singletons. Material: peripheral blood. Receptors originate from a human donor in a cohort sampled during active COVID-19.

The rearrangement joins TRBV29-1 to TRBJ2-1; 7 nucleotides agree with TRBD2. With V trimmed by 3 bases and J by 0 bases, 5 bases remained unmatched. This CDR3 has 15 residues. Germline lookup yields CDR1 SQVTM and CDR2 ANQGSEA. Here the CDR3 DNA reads TGCAGCGTTGAGGGGGGGGTTAGCTCCTACAATGAGCAGTTCTTC. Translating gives CSVEGGVSSYNEQFF.

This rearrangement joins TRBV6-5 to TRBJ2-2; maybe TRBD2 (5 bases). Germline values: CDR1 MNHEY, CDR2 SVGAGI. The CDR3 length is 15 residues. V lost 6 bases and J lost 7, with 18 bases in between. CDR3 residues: CASSLNRGRGGELFF. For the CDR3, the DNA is TGTGCCAGCAGCCTAAACCGAGGACGGGGCGGGGAGCTGTTTTTT.

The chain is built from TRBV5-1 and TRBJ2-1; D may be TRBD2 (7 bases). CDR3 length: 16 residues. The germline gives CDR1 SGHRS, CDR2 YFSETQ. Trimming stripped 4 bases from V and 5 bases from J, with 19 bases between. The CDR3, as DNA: TGCGCCAGCAGCCCCCGGGGGGCGGGAGCGGACAATGAGCAGTTCTTC. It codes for CASSPRGAGADNEQFF.

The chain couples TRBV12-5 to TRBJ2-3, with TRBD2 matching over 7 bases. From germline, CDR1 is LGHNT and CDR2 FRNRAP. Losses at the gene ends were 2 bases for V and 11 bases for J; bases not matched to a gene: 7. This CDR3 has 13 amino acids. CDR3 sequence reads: CASGLPGLVRQYF. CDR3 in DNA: TGTGCTAGTGGTTTGCCCGGACTAGTTAGGCAGTATTTT.

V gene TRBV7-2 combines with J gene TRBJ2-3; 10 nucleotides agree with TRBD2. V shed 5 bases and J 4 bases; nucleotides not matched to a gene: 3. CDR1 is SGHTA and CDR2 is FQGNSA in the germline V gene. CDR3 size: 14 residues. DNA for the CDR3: TGTGCCAGCAGCCCTAGCGGGAGCCCAGATACGCAGTATTTT. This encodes CASSPSGSPDTQYF.